This T cell receptor (beta chain) appears in the sequencing data of a study of siplizumab effects on memory and regulatory T cells. Broader study findings: Under siplizumab, alloreactive sequences traced to unstimulated CD4+ memory cells were significantly reduced. An assignable phenotype, naive or memory, was missing from roughly 76-95% of proliferating CD4+ or CD8+ clones. Major contributors to the alloresponse seemed to be naive T cells, which also appeared more diverse than memory cells.

Concerning this clone itself: The antigen is not known.

J lost 4 bases, V lost 6 bases, and 2 bases had no gene match. Per germline, CDR1 LNHDA and CDR2 SQIVND (reference sequence). The CDR3 loop spans 15 amino acids. Assays covered roughly 10^5 TCR templates per sample. This table comes from immunoSEQ multiplex PCR, and its TCRdb copy is limited to in-frame clones, with some not included. The table lists 90,000 to 140,000 clones, under 95% of them singletons. The receptor was derived from a human donor in good health. J is TRBJ2-2 and V is TRBV19; 13 bases match TRBD2. The specimen was CD4+ T cells sorted from blood. CDR3 in amino acids: CASRGLAGPTGELFF. The CDR3 coding sequence is TGTGCCAGTAGGGGACTAGCGGGACCCACCGGGGAGCTGTTTTTT. The variable domain in full, with the rest retrieved from reference TRBV19 and TRBJ2-2, is DGGITQSPKYLFRKEGQNVTLSCEQNLNHDAMYWYRQDPGQGLRLIYYSQIVNDFQKGDIAEGYSVSREKKESFPLTVTSAQKNPTAFYLCASRGLAGPTGELFFGEGSRLTVL.